This T cell receptor beta chain was found in a study of breast tumors, draining lymph nodes, adjacent tissues. Trimming stripped 4 bases from V and 4 bases from J, with 13 bases between. The CDR3 is made up of 15 amino acids. The germline V gene encodes CDR1 LNHDA and CDR2 SQIVND (reference sequence). This clonotype has a count of ten or more. Its cognate antigen is unknown. TCRdb recomputed calls from the multiplex PCR reads with MiXCR, one row per CDR3 protein. The repertoire includes about 130,000 distinct CDR3 sequences, about 22% of them detected once, and roughly 2.7% sits in the top ten. The lymph nodes were axillary draining lymph nodes from breast cancer patients. Overall study results and limits: The lymph node origin of tumor T cells was framed as consistent with a hypothesis, not demonstrated. Findings are consistent with lymph node origin and intratumoral expansion of most tumor T cells.

This TCR derives from a female donor with breast cancer. Some clones in this sample may be carry-over from other donors' samples. Sample: axillary lymph node tissue. V gene TRBV19 combines with J gene TRBJ2-2; D gene uncertain. The CDR3 here is CASSKVSQFTGELFF. For the CDR3, the DNA is TGTGCCAGTAGTAAGGTTTCTCAGTTCACCGGGGAGCTGTTTTTT.